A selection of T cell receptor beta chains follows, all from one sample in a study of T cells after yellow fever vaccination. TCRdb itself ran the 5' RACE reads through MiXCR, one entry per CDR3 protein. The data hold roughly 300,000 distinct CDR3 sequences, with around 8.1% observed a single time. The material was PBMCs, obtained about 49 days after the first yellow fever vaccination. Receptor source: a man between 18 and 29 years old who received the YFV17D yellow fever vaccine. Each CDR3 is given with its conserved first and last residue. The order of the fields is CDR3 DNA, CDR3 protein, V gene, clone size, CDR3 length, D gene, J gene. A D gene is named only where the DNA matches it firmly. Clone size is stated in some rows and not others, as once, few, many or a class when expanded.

TGTGCCAGCTCACCCTCGCAGGGGGGGAACACTGAAGCTTTCTTT,CASSPSQGGNTEAFF,TRBV18,-,15,TRBD1,TRBJ1-1
TGCGCCAGCAGCGATCAAGGGGCTAACTATGGCTACACCTTC,CASSDQGANYGYTF,TRBV5-1,many,14,-,TRBJ1-2
TGTGCCAGCAGCCGGGGGAATTCCTACGAGCAGTACTTC,CASSRGNSYEQYF,TRBV7-9,few,13,-,TRBJ2-7
TGTGCCAGCAGCCCACGGAGGGGGGCAGCGTACTTCACAGATACGCAGTATTTT,CASSPRRGAAYFTDTQYF,TRBV9,many,18,-,TRBJ2-3
TGTGCCAGCAGCTTGGAGGGGACAATCAATAATTCACCCCTCCACTTT,CASSLEGTINNSPLHF,TRBV5-5,few,16,-,TRBJ1-6
TGTGCCAAGGACAGGGGGACAGGCGAGCAGTACTTC,CAKDRGTGEQYF,TRBV21-1,-,12,-,TRBJ2-7
TGTGCCAGCAGCCAAGAGGCGTACACGGATACGCAGTATTTT,CASSQEAYTDTQYF,TRBV3-1,-,14,-,TRBJ2-3
TGTGCCAGCAGTTCACAGGGGGCGATGGGGTCACCCCTCCACTTT,CASSSQGAMGSPLHF,TRBV12-3/TRBV12-4,few,15,TRBD1,TRBJ1-6
TGTGCCAGCAGCATAGCGGGGGGCCAACAGTTCTTC,CASSIAGGQQFF,TRBV11-3,few,12,TRBD2,TRBJ2-1
TGTGCCAGCAGCTCCCAGCCCAATGAGCAGTTCTTC,CASSSQPNEQFF,TRBV11-2,few,12,-,TRBJ2-1
TGTGCCAGCAGCTCGACTAGCGGGGGCAGCACAGATACGCAGTATTTT,CASSSTSGGSTDTQYF,TRBV7-6,few,16,TRBD2,TRBJ2-3
TGTGCCAGCGGTACCGGGACAGGCTATCACAATGAGCAGTTCTTC,CASGTGTGYHNEQFF,TRBV6-2/TRBV6-3,few,15,TRBD1,TRBJ2-1
TGTGCCAGCAGCTCAAAAGACAGCCCCTGGATGAGCTACACCTTC,CASSSKDSPWMSYTF,TRBV11-2,few,15,-,TRBJ1-2
TGCAGTGCTATCGACAGGGTGACAGATACGCAGTATTTT,CSAIDRVTDTQYF,TRBV20-1,-,13,TRBD1,TRBJ2-3
TGTGCCAGCAGTACAGGCGGGGGGGGCAATCAGCCCCAGCATTTT,CASSTGGGGNQPQHF,TRBV12-3/TRBV12-4,many,15,-,TRBJ1-5
TGTGCCAGCAGCTCCCCCGGGATCTCCTACGAGCAGTACTTC,CASSSPGISYEQYF,TRBV4-2,few,14,-,TRBJ2-7
TGTGCCACCAGCAGATCCCTGACTAGCGGCACAGATACGCAGTATTTT,CATSRSLTSGTDTQYF,TRBV15,-,16,TRBD2,TRBJ2-3
TGTGCCAGCAGTTGGGTTAACTATGGCTACACCTTC,CASSWVNYGYTF,TRBV12-3/TRBV12-4,-,12,-,TRBJ1-2
TGTGCCAGTAGTATTGGGGGTGCCCGACAAACCTACGAGCAGTACTTC,CASSIGGARQTYEQYF,TRBV19,many,16,-,TRBJ2-7
TGCGCCAGCAGCCCCGGACAGTCGCTTAGCACAGATACGCAGTATTTT,CASSPGQSLSTDTQYF,TRBV5-1,-,16,-,TRBJ2-3
TGTGCCAGCAGCCGAAACCGGGGCCCCGAAAAACTGTTTTTT,CASSRNRGPEKLFF,TRBV7-2,-,14,-,TRBJ1-4
TGTGCCAGCTCACCATCGGGGTTCAGGTTTAATTCGAACACTGAAGCTTTCTTT,CASSPSGFRFNSNTEAFF,TRBV18,few,18,-,TRBJ1-1
TGTGCCAGCAGCTTAAGCAGGGCGACCGGGGAGCTGTTTTTT,CASSLSRATGELFF,TRBV7-2,-,14,-,TRBJ2-2
TGCGCCAGCAGCTTGGGAGGAAAATCCTACAATGAGCAGTTCTTC,CASSLGGKSYNEQFF,TRBV5-1,-,15,-,TRBJ2-1
TGCGCCAGCAGCTTGGCCACCAGGGGCGGTGGATGGAATTCACCCCTCCACTTT,CASSLATRGGGWNSPLHF,TRBV5-1,few,18,-,TRBJ1-6
TGCAGCGTTGCGTTCAGGGGGCTGAACGAGCAGTACTTC,CSVAFRGLNEQYF,TRBV29-1,few,13,TRBD1,TRBJ2-7
TGCGCCAGCAGCTTGGTGGCGGGGACTGGCACAGATACGCAGTATTTT,CASSLVAGTGTDTQYF,TRBV5-1,-,16,-,TRBJ2-3
TGTGCCAGCAGCGGGTACCAAGAGACCCAGTACTTC,CASSGYQETQYF,TRBV7-2,many,12,-,TRBJ2-5
TGTGCCAGCTCACCCGGGACAGGAACCCTAAACACTGAAGCTTTCTTT,CASSPGTGTLNTEAFF,TRBV18,-,16,TRBD1,TRBJ1-1
TGTGCCAGCAGCGTAGTTATGGGACAGGGGACCCAGTACTTC,CASSVVMGQGTQYF,TRBV9,few,14,TRBD1,TRBJ2-5
TGTGCCAGTAGTATGGAGGGGCTCTATGGCTACACCTTC,CASSMEGLYGYTF,TRBV19,few,13,-,TRBJ1-2
TGTGCCAGCTGTTTCCTAGCGGGGGGGATCGGAAGTCCAGATACGCAGTATTTT,CASCFLAGGIGSPDTQYF,TRBV2,-,18,TRBD2,TRBJ2-3
TGTGCCAGCAGTCTCCGACAGGGAGCGGGGAACACTGAAGCTTTCTTT,CASSLRQGAGNTEAFF,TRBV28,-,16,TRBD1,TRBJ1-1
TGCGCCAGCAGCTTCGGGGGGCCTCTTGATGAGCAGTTCTTC,CASSFGGPLDEQFF,TRBV5-1,many,14,-,TRBJ2-1
TGCGCCAGCAGTCAGGGGTTCTCAGGAGAGACCCAGTACTTC,CASSQGFSGETQYF,TRBV5-1,-,14,-,TRBJ2-5
TGCGCCAGCAGCCAAGATCCCGGGGGCGGCTATGGCTACACCTTC,CASSQDPGGGYGYTF,TRBV4-1,-,15,-,TRBJ1-2
TGTGCCAGCAGACCCAGACTAGCGGGGGGCGAAGAGACCCAGTACTTC,CASRPRLAGGEETQYF,TRBV7-2,many,16,TRBD2,TRBJ2-5
TGTGCCAGTAGTATAGCAGGGAGAGGTTGGAATGAAAAACTGTTTTTT,CASSIAGRGWNEKLFF,TRBV19,few,16,-,TRBJ1-4
TGTGCCAGCAGCCAGTCGGGGTTCCAAGAGACCCAGTACTTC,CASSQSGFQETQYF,TRBV14,-,14,-,TRBJ2-5
TGTGCCAGCAGTAGTGGGAATCAGCCCCAGCATTTT,CASSSGNQPQHF,TRBV12-3/TRBV12-4,many,12,-,TRBJ1-5
TGCAGCGTTAAGTCTGGAAACACCATATATTTT,CSVKSGNTIYF,TRBV29-1,few,11,-,TRBJ1-3